This T cell receptor beta chain was sequenced for a study of neoadjuvant anti-PD-1 for oral cavity cancer. As for the study in general: Non-progressing patients received a fourth nivolumab dose near day 43, then surgery on days 50-56.

Trimming pared 6 bases from V and 6 bases from J, leaving 18 bases between. This CDR3 is built from 15 residues. The V gene's germline CDR1 is MNHEY and CDR2 SVGAGI. Time point noted: after neoadjuvant nivolumab, at surgical resection. Patients had newly diagnosed, untreated stage II-IVA oral cavity squamous cell carcinoma. Repertoires were generated with immunoSEQ multiplex PCR, while TCRdb's copy carries only in-frame clones and drops some. The sample shows about 9,800 clones, 50% to 80% of them seen only once. The rearrangement links TRBV6-5 to TRBJ1-5, with a possible D match to TRBD1 (5 bases). The source of this sequence is a person aged 35 to 85 with oral cavity squamous cell carcinoma. The sample here was PBMCs, taken after nivolumab (anti-PD-1) treatment. The CDR3: CASRSAGNKGQPQHF. CDR3 sequence (DNA): TGTGCCAGCAGATCGGCAGGGAATAAGGGTCAGCCCCAGCATTTT.